This TCR beta chain was captured in a study of patients and donors after allogeneic stem cell transplantation. TCRdb re-called the RT-PCR reads through MiXCR, storing one row per CDR3 protein. The data show around 200,000 distinct CDR3 sequences, with 35% to 45% seen just once and 11% held by the top ten. This CDR3 region has 12 residues. CDR1 is SQVTM, CDR2 ANQGSEA, per germline. V lost 5 bases to trimming and J lost 4 bases, with 11 bases between them. This clonotype was detected a few times. The rearrangement uses TRBV29-1 and TRBJ1-1; TRBD1 is a possible D gene (6 bases). This clonotype was sampled from a human donor who was either an allogeneic HSCT recipient or a stem cell or donor lymphocyte infusion donor (not recorded which). It is not recorded whose cells these are; they may come from a transplant donor. Source material: blood, either unsorted or a sorted T cell fraction (not recorded which). CDR3 amino acids: CSVQGWVTEAFF. CDR3 DNA sequence: TGCAGCGTTCAGGGGTGGGTCACTGAAGCTTTCTTT.